The 30 T cell receptor beta chains listed next were all sequenced from one sample in a study of blood T cell repertoires in COVID-19. Repertoires were generated with immunoSEQ multiplex PCR, while TCRdb's copy carries only in-frame clones and drops some. This sample has 35,000 or so clones, with about 90% found just once. The sample consisted of peripheral blood. The source of these receptors is a human donor in a cohort sampled during active COVID-19.

The chain carries TRBV19 and TRBJ2-1; 7 bases align to TRBD2. The CDR3 sequence is 11 residues long. CDR1 is LNHDA, CDR2 SQIVND, per germline (reference sequence). The ends lost 5 bases at V and 13 bases at J; junction bases unmatched: 5. CDR3 sequence: CASSEAGAQFF. In nucleotides, the CDR3 is TGTGCCAGTAGTGAGGCGGGAGCTCAGTTCTTC.

The chain has TRBV7-8 and TRBJ2-5; TRBD2 aligns across 14 bases. Trimming at V came to 3 bases and at J to 5 bases, leaving 5 bases not matched to a gene. The CDR3 runs 16 residues. Per germline, CDR1 SGHVS and CDR2 FQNEAQ. Written as DNA, the CDR3 is TGTGCCAGCAGCTTTGGACTAGCGGGGGGAGAGGAGACCCAGTACTTC. It translates to CASSFGLAGGEETQYF.

This chain joins TRBV7-3 and TRBJ2-3, with 7 bases lining up with TRBD1. Trimming took 1 base from V and 4 from J; bases not matched to a gene: 8. Germline loops: CDR1 SGHTA, CDR2 FQGTGA. CDR3 length equals 16 residues. CDR3 nucleotides: TGTGCCAGCAGCTTAAGTCCAGGGGGTGGTCCAGATACGCAGTATTTT. Its translation: CASSLSPGGGPDTQYF.

CDR3 sequence (DNA): TGTGCCAGCAGCAAAACCAGCGCCGGGACTAGCGTCCACGAGCAGTACTTC. This encodes CASSKTSAGTSVHEQYF. The rearrangement joins TRBV7-8 to TRBJ2-7; 10 positions match TRBD2. Germline V gene data show CDR1 as SGHVS and CDR2 as FQNEAQ. The CDR3 covers 17 residues. With 5 bases clipped from V and 5 bases from J, the junction kept 15 bases outside the gene matches. The variable domain in full, completed from reference TRBV7-8 and TRBJ2-7, reads GAGVSQSPRYKVAKRGQDVALRCDPISGHVSLFWYQQALGQGPEFLTYFQNEAQLDKSGLPSDRFFAERPEGSVSTLKIQRTQQEDSAVYLCASSKTSAGTSVHEQYFGPGTRLTVT.

The chain links TRBV18 to TRBJ2-1; 12 nucleotides line up with TRBD2. The CDR3 is 15 residues long. Looked up from germline, CDR1 is KGHSH and CDR2 is LQKENI. V shed 3 bases, J shed 8 bases, and the junction held 5 bases outside the gene matches. CDR3 in DNA: TGTGCCAGCTCACCGACTAGCGGGAGTTCGGATGAGCAGTTCTTC. It encodes CASSPTSGSSDEQFF.

CDR3 in DNA: TGTGCCAGCAGCTCGGCGGGTGTAAGACAGCCCCAGCATTTT. Protein product: CASSSAGVRQPQHF. The chain carries TRBV7-9 and TRBJ1-5; no definite D call. Trimming left V 4 bases short and J 7 bases short, with 14 bases between. Per the germline V gene, CDR1 is SEHNR and CDR2 is FQNEAQ (reference sequence). The CDR3 runs 14 residues. Full variable domain (outside the CDR3, taken from reference TRBV7-9 and TRBJ1-5): DTGVSQNPRHKITKRGQNVTFRCDPISEHNRLYWYRQTLGQGPEFLTYFQNEAQLEKSRLLSDRFSAERPKGSFSTLEIQRTEQGDSAMYLCASSSAGVRQPQHFGDGTRLSIL.

The CDR3 bases are TGCGCCAGCAGCCCCGGGACAGGGGACTCCCGGCTCTATGGCTACACCTTC. Amino acid sequence: CASSPGTGDSRLYGYTF. This chain uses TRBV5-1 with TRBJ1-2; TRBD1 matches at 10 bases. The CDR3 contains 17 residues. The germline V gene encodes CDR1 SGHRS and CDR2 YFSETQ. Unmatched junction bases numbered 13, after V lost 4 bases and J lost 4 bases.

The chain employs TRBV5-6 and TRBJ1-3; D may be TRBD1 (6 bases). The CDR3 is made up of 14 amino acids. With 4 bases removed from V and 4 bases from J, the gap between germline ends came to 12 bases. The V gene's germline CDR1 is SGHDT and CDR2 YYEEEE. The CDR3 nucleotides are TGTGCCAGCAGCACCACAGGGACGGGAAACACCATATATTTT. It is translated as CASSTTGTGNTIYF.

The CDR3 loop is CASSPTGGGAYEQYF. The CDR3 DNA is TGTGCCAGCAGCCCAACAGGCGGGGGGGCCTACGAGCAGTACTTC. The gene calls are TRBV5-5 and TRBJ2-7; 9 bases match TRBD2. Germline V gene sequence: CDR1 SGHKS, CDR2 YYEKEE (reference sequence). There are 15 residues in the CDR3. V shed 4 bases, J shed 2 bases, and the junction held 7 bases outside the gene matches.

This clone was seen more than once but under ten times. The gene calls are TRBV28 and TRBJ1-5; D might be TRBD1 (5 bases). V gave up 5 bases and J gave up 9 bases, with 11 bases separating them. This CDR3 comprises 12 residues. Per germline, CDR1 MDHEN and CDR2 SYDVKM. This CDR3 is CASSERGRPQHF. CDR3 nucleotide sequence: TGTGCCAGCAGTGAACGGGGGAGGCCCCAGCATTTT.

The V gene is TRBV5-1, the J gene TRBJ1-5; D gene unclear. The CDR3 has 15 amino acids. Germline V CDR1 and CDR2: SGHRS, YFSETQ. V was trimmed by 0 bases and J by 5 bases, leaving 12 bases between them. CDR3 loop: CASSLVTGPDQPQHF. DNA for the CDR3: TGCGCCAGCAGCTTGGTAACGGGTCCCGATCAGCCCCAGCATTTT.

This chain uses TRBV5-4 with TRBJ2-2; D gene uncertain. CDR1 is SGHNT and CDR2 is YYREEE in the germline V gene (reference sequence). V gave up 1 base and J gave up 6 bases, with 7 bases separating them. The CDR3 sequence is 13 residues long. The CDR3 nucleotides are TGTGCCAGCAGCTTGAGCCTCCCCGGGGAGCTGTTTTTT. Translated: CASSLSLPGELFF.

The chain couples TRBV9 to TRBJ2-1; D is possibly TRBD2 (5 bases). Germline V gene data show CDR1 as SGDLS and CDR2 as YYNGEE. CDR3 length: 13 residues. The V end was cut by 3 bases, the J end by 4 bases, with 8 bases between. The CDR3 reads CASSGSGYNEQFF. In DNA form, the CDR3 reads TGTGCCAGCAGCGGAAGCGGATACAATGAGCAGTTCTTC.

The V gene is TRBV7-2, the J gene TRBJ2-7; D perhaps matches TRBD2 (6 bases). The CDR3 loop spans 13 amino acids. The V gene lost 7 bases and the J gene lost 4 bases, with 14 bases spanning the gap. CDR1 SGHTA and CDR2 FQGNSA come from the germline V gene. The CDR3 is CASTGAAGYEQYF. DNA for the CDR3: TGTGCCAGCACCGGGGCAGCGGGTTACGAGCAGTACTTC.

The V and J genes are TRBV6-1 and TRBJ1-1, with D possibly being TRBD1 (5 bases). Germline V gene data show CDR1 as MNHNS and CDR2 as SASEGT. V shed 3 bases and J shed 1 base, with 9 bases lying between them. The CDR3 runs to 14 residues. The chain's CDR3 is CASSERGPNTEAFF. The CDR3 bases are TGTGCCAGCAGTGAGCGGGGACCGAACACTGAAGCTTTCTTT.

V and J are TRBV12-5 and TRBJ2-3; 8 bases agree with TRBD2. With V trimmed by 3 bases and J by 0 bases, 11 bases remained unmatched. The CDR3 extends over 18 amino acids. Looked up from germline, CDR1 is LGHNT and CDR2 is FRNRAP. The CDR3, as DNA: TGTGCTAGTGGTTTAGCAAACAAGAGACTAGCGAGCACAGATACGCAGTATTTT. Protein sequence: CASGLANKRLASTDTQYF.

V is TRBV7-2 and J is TRBJ2-7; TRBD2 matches at 11 bases. The CDR3 consists of 18 residues. Unmatched junction bases numbered 11, after V lost 1 base and J lost 3 bases. Germline values: CDR1 SGHTA, CDR2 FQGNSA. The CDR3 reads CASSLGAGLAVKFYEQYF. The CDR3 DNA reads TGTGCCAGCAGCTTAGGGGCGGGACTAGCGGTTAAGTTCTACGAGCAGTACTTC.

The chain recombines TRBV2 with TRBJ2-7, with a possible D match to TRBD1 (6 bases). This CDR3 has 11 residues. The ends were cut back, 7 bases at V and 7 bases at J, with 11 bases in the middle. Germline V CDR1 and CDR2: SNHLY, FYNNEI. The DNA for the CDR3 is TGTGCCAGCACCCCCGGGACAGAGCAGTACTTC. Translating it yields CASTPGTEQYF.

The rearrangement uses TRBV19 and TRBJ1-5; D gene unclear. Germline loops: CDR1 LNHDA, CDR2 SQIVND (reference sequence). The CDR3 totals 15 residues. Trimming removed 3 bases from V and 0 bases from J, with 9 bases in between. The CDR3 DNA follows: TGTGCCAGTAGTATGTTGGGCTTTAGCAATCAGCCCCAGCATTTT. Translated: CASSMLGFSNQPQHF. The full variable domain, in which reference TRBV19 and TRBJ1-5 provide the parts outside the CDR3, is DGGITQSPKYLFRKEGQNVTLSCEQNLNHDAMYWYRQDPGQGLRLIYYSQIVNDFQKGDIAEGYSVSREKKESFPLTVTSAQKNPTAFYLCASSMLGFSNQPQHFGDGTRLSIL.

The chain recombines TRBV4-3 with TRBJ2-3, with TRBD2 as a possible D gene (6 bases). Germline CDR1 is LGHNA and CDR2 is YSLEER. The CDR3 contains 16 residues. V was shortened by 1 base and J by 3 bases, with 14 bases between the two germline ends. CDR3 in amino acids: CASSQVGGVGTDTQYF. The CDR3 nucleotides read TGCGCCAGCAGCCAAGTCGGGGGAGTGGGTACAGATACGCAGTATTTT.

The rearrangement joins TRBV15 to TRBJ2-7, with a tentative D call TRBD1 (6 bases). Trimming stripped 5 bases from V and 2 bases from J, with 10 bases between. Germline CDR1 LNHNV, CDR2 YYDKDF (reference sequence). This CDR3 has 13 amino acids. The chain's CDR3 is CATSPRTAYEQYF. The CDR3 DNA sequence: TGTGCCACCAGCCCCCGGACAGCCTACGAGCAGTACTTC.

This clone was observed once. The CDR3 here is CASRLAKNIQYF. The CDR3 DNA is TGTGCCAGCCGACTAGCCAAAAACATTCAGTACTTC. The rearrangement uses TRBV5-6 and TRBJ2-4, with D unresolved. Germline V lookup: CDR1 SGHDT, CDR2 YYEEEE. The V and J ends lost 7 bases and 0 bases respectively, with 5 bases between them. The CDR3 totals 12 residues.

The chain employs TRBV6-2 or TRBV6-3 and TRBJ2-7; possible D gene TRBD1, 6 bases. The CDR3 is made up of 14 amino acids. CDR1 is MNHEY, CDR2 SVGEGT, per germline. Trimming took 4 bases from V and 2 from J, leaving 12 bases between them. CDR3 loop: CASSWAGETYEQYF. The CDR3 region has the DNA TGTGCCAGCAGTTGGGCAGGGGAGACCTACGAGCAGTACTTC.

The chain combines TRBV5-1 with TRBJ2-1; 10 nucleotides align to TRBD2. V trimming: 4 bases; J trimming: 8 bases; junction bases outside the gene matches: 12. This CDR3 has 16 residues. The germline V gene encodes CDR1 SGHRS and CDR2 YFSETQ. CDR3 region: CASSTDGAGGRDEQFF. CDR3 nucleotides: TGCGCCAGCAGCACCGATGGAGCGGGAGGGAGGGATGAGCAGTTCTTC.

The rearrangement uses TRBV6-4 and TRBJ2-7, with 9 bases aligning to TRBD1. V was clipped by 2 bases and J by 3 bases; unmatched bases: 14. The CDR3 is 18 residues long. Germline CDR1 is MRHNA and CDR2 is SNTAGT. The CDR3 reads CASSDSLGQGILVYEQYF. DNA of the CDR3: TGTGCCAGCAGTGACAGTTTGGGACAGGGAATTTTAGTCTACGAGCAGTACTTC.

This chain joins TRBV2 and TRBJ2-5; the D gene is possibly TRBD1 (5 bases). This CDR3 spans 13 amino acids. Trimming took 4 bases from V and 5 from J, leaving 11 bases between them. Looked up from germline, CDR1 is SNHLY and CDR2 is FYNNEI. Here the CDR3 reads CASSGQGGETQYF. In DNA form, the CDR3 reads TGTGCCAGCAGTGGGCAGGGTGGGGAGACCCAGTACTTC.

The CDR3: CASSLSGRRTDTQYF. CDR3 DNA sequence: TGTGCCAGCAGCTTAAGCGGGAGAAGGACAGATACGCAGTATTTT. V gene TRBV7-2 combines with J gene TRBJ2-3, with TRBD2 matching 8 bases. V gave up 2 bases and J gave up 3 bases; unmatched junction bases: 4. Germline V gene lookup returns CDR1 SGHTA and CDR2 FQGNSA. The CDR3 sequence is 15 residues long.

The J gene is TRBJ2-5, the V gene TRBV7-8; TRBD2 is a possible D gene (6 bases). Trimming took off 7 bases at V and 5 bases at J, with 14 bases between the two ends. CDR1 and CDR2 (germline): SGHVS, FQNEAQ. This CDR3 is built from 13 residues. DNA of the CDR3: TGTGCCAGCATCTTCCGGCGGGGTGAGACCCAGTACTTC. Encoded protein: CASIFRRGETQYF.

The chain uses TRBV2 and TRBJ1-5; the match to TRBD1 covers 7 bases. V lost 5 bases, J lost 7 bases, and 14 bases stayed unmatched. Germline V gives CDR1 SNHLY, CDR2 FYNNEI. The CDR3 has 16 amino acids. Here the CDR3 DNA reads TGTGCCAGCAGTTCCGGACAGGCCGGGGTTAACCAGCCCCAGCATTTT. This gives the protein CASSSGQAGVNQPQHF.

The chain is built from TRBV6-5 and TRBJ1-4; D possibly corresponds to TRBD1 (5 bases). Germline V CDR1 and CDR2: MNHEY, SVGAGI. This CDR3 comprises 15 residues. Deletions cut 8 bases from V and 5 bases from J, with 18 bases between. This CDR3 is CASRPQGGLNEKLFF. The CDR3 DNA sequence: TGTGCCAGCCGGCCTCAGGGAGGGCTAAATGAAAAACTGTTTTTT.